This T cell receptor beta chain was profiled in a study of blood T cell repertoires in COVID-19. The wider study: Sites in the United States, Italy and Spain provided acute and convalescent COVID-19 samples. The analysed material was cDNA or gDNA that came from T cells, B-cell-depleted T cells, or PBMCs.

The CDR3 is 15 amino acids. Germline V gene sequence: CDR1 SGHRS, CDR2 YFSETQ. V shed 4 bases and J 6 bases; nucleotides not matched to a gene: 9. Here immunoSEQ multiplex PCR was the method, and the copy in TCRdb shows in-frame clones only, minus some. The sample shows 300,000 to 400,000 clones, more than 85% of them seen only once. Sequences were obtained from peripheral blood. The sequence derives from a human donor in a cohort sampled during active COVID-19. The rearrangement links TRBV5-1 to TRBJ2-3, with 9 bases that match TRBD2. The chain's CDR3 is CASSQTSGRVDTQYF. The DNA for the CDR3 is TGCGCCAGCAGCCAGACTAGCGGACGGGTGGATACGCAGTATTTT.